The present TCR beta chain was sequenced within a study of blood T cell repertoires in COVID-19. V shed 5 bases, J shed 5 bases, and the junction held 9 bases outside the gene matches. There are 14 residues in the CDR3. Germline lookup yields CDR1 SGDLS and CDR2 YYNGEE. Method: immunoSEQ multiplex PCR; TCRdb's copy keeps in-frame clones and lacks some. The sample has about 85,000 clones; around 90% are singletons. The TCR originated in an elderly woman with active or convalescent COVID-19. Sequences were obtained from peripheral blood. The V gene is TRBV9, the J gene TRBJ2-7; 8 bases are a match to TRBD1. The CDR3 loop reads CASSKAGGFNEQYF. DNA of the CDR3: TGTGCCAGCAGTAAAGCAGGGGGCTTTAACGAGCAGTACTTC.